The 17 T cell receptor beta chains below come from one sample, sequenced in a study of a mutant IDH1 vaccine in newly diagnosed glioma. Time point denoted: week 35, safety follow-up. Each dose delivered 300 ug of mutant IDH1 20-mer peptide subcutaneously with imiquimod. The repertoire was sequenced with immunoSEQ multiplex PCR; TCRdb's copy has only in-frame clones and lacks some. The sample has about 46,000 clones; approximately 92% are singletons. These TCRs' antigens remain unknown. The sequencing used PBMCs, collected from a glioma patient whose treatment included an IDH1 peptide vaccine. The receptors come from a man between 45 and 60 years old with glioma.

The rearrangement uses TRBV7-9 and TRBJ2-2, with 10 positions matching TRBD2. Losses at the gene ends were 1 base for V and 4 bases for J; bases not matched to a gene: 12. Germline CDR1 reads SEHNR; CDR2 reads FQNEAQ (reference sequence). This CDR3 has 19 residues. As DNA, the CDR3 is TGTGCCAGCAGCTTAGGATCAAGCGGGAGGGCCCGGGGCACCGGGGAGCTGTTTTTT. It specifies CASSLGSSGRARGTGELFF. Drawing the rest from reference TRBV7-9 and TRBJ2-2, the complete variable domain is DTGVSQNPRHKITKRGQNVTFRCDPISEHNRLYWYRQTLGQGPEFLTYFQNEAQLEKSRLLSDRFSAERPKGSFSTLEIQRTEQGDSAMYLCASSLGSSGRARGTGELFFGEGSRLTVL.

The V call is TRBV5-6, the J call TRBJ1-2, with unresolved D. The germline V gene has CDR1 SGHDT and CDR2 YYEEEE. This CDR3 is built from 12 residues. With 4 bases removed from V and 7 bases from J, the gap between germline ends came to 11 bases. The CDR3 spells CASSPFTGGYTF. The DNA of the CDR3 is TGTGCCAGCAGCCCGTTTACGGGTGGCTACACCTTC.

The V call is TRBV27, the J call TRBJ2-5, with TRBD1 identical over 7 bases. This CDR3 is 15 amino acids long. In germline, CDR1 is MNHEY, CDR2 SMNVEV (reference sequence). With V trimmed by 3 bases and J by 5 bases, 9 bases remained unmatched. The CDR3 spells CASSFRQGMSETQYF. DNA of the CDR3: TGTGCCAGCAGTTTTCGACAGGGAATGAGTGAGACCCAGTACTTC.

V gene TRBV29-1 combines with J gene TRBJ2-7, with D unclear. Trimming removed 4 bases at V and 2 bases at J, with 9 bases between. There are 12 residues in the CDR3. CDR1 and CDR2 (germline): SQVTM, ANQGSEA. As DNA, the CDR3 is TGCAGCGTTGGAGACCGCGCCTACGAGCAGTACTTC. It yields the protein CSVGDRAYEQYF.

The chain combines TRBV23-1 with TRBJ2-7; no reliable D call. TRBV23-1 is filed as an ORF, its function uncertain. The CDR3 is 16 residues long. Trimming pared 2 bases from V and 0 bases from J, leaving 14 bases between. This chain's CDR3 is CASSQILCSVSYEQYF. CDR3 sequence (DNA): TGCGCCAGCAGTCAAATCTTGTGTTCAGTCTCCTACGAGCAGTACTTC.

This clone was found a few times. The rearrangement uses TRBV7-3 and TRBJ1-6; no definite D call. The CDR3 loop spans 16 amino acids. V lost 5 bases to trimming and J lost 9 bases, with 20 bases between them. Germline assignment: CDR1 SGHTA and CDR2 FQGTGA. CDR3 in amino acids: CASSPPVRRGGSPLHF. The CDR3 nucleotides are TGTGCCAGCAGCCCCCCGGTCAGGAGAGGAGGTTCACCCCTCCACTTT.

The chain has TRBV20-1 and TRBJ1-1; D is unclear. CDR1 DFQATT and CDR2 SNEGSKA come from the germline V gene (reference sequence). V lost 6 bases to trimming and J lost 4 bases, with 9 bases between them. The CDR3 length is 11 residues. Here the CDR3 DNA reads TGCAGTGCCAGTGGTATCACTGAAGCTTTCTTT. Its translation is CSASGITEAFF.

The chain links TRBV27 to TRBJ1-5; 8 nucleotides match TRBD1. J lost 7 bases, V lost 4 bases, and 6 bases had no gene match. Germline lookup yields CDR1 MNHEY and CDR2 SMNVEV (reference sequence). This CDR3 has 14 amino acids. In DNA, the CDR3 is TGTGCCAGCAGTTCAACAGGGGGGCACCAGCCCCAGCATTTT. Translated, it gives CASSSTGGHQPQHF.

This chain links TRBV18 with TRBJ2-2, with D possibly matching TRBD1 (6 bases). This CDR3 region has 14 residues. V was pared by 5 bases and J by 3 bases, with 10 bases between. The germline CDR1 and CDR2 sequences are KGHSH and LQKENI. CDR3 residues: CASSSRTDTGELFF. Written as DNA, the CDR3 is TGTGCCAGCTCATCTCGGACAGACACCGGGGAGCTGTTTTTT.

This chain links TRBV9 with TRBJ1-2; no clear D gene. Germline V gives CDR1 SGDLS, CDR2 YYNGEE. This CDR3 spans 15 amino acids. V lost 4 bases and J lost 4, with 17 bases in between. The CDR3 region has the DNA TGTGCCAGCAGCCTGCGACCGACATCCTCCTATGGCTACACCTTC. Its translation: CASSLRPTSSYGYTF. Drawing the rest from reference TRBV9 and TRBJ1-2, the complete variable domain is DSGVTQTPKHLITATGQRVTLRCSPRSGDLSVYWYQQSLDQGLQFLIQYYNGEERAKGNILERFSAQQFPDLHSELNLSSLELGDSALYFCASSLRPTSSYGYTFGSGTRLTVV.

The chain recombines TRBV7-9 with TRBJ1-6; D gene ambiguous. Germline CDR1 reads SEHNR; CDR2 reads FQNEAQ (reference sequence). The CDR3 loop spans 14 amino acids. The ends were cut back, 1 base at V and 7 bases at J, with 8 bases in the middle. CDR3 nucleotide sequence: TGTGCCAGCAGCTTAGTAACACAGAATTCACCCCTCCACTTT. Its translation: CASSLVTQNSPLHF.

The chain uses TRBV25-1 and TRBJ2-1, with 9 nucleotides matching TRBD2. Per germline, CDR1 MGHDK and CDR2 SYGVNS. This CDR3 comprises 16 residues. V lost 3 bases and J lost 9; bases outside the gene matches: 12. The DNA for the CDR3 is TGTGCCAGCAGTGATCTAGCGGGACGATTTATGGCTGAGCAGTTCTTC. As protein: CASSDLAGRFMAEQFF.

The chain is built from TRBV27 and TRBJ1-6; 11 nucleotides line up with TRBD1. From germline, CDR1 is MNHEY and CDR2 SMNVEV (reference sequence). CDR3 length: 16 amino acids. V shed 3 bases and J 8 bases; nucleotides not matched to a gene: 6. The CDR3 region has the DNA TGTGCCAGCAGTTTCTTCTGGGACAGGGGGGATTCACCCCTCCACTTT. Translated: CASSFFWDRGDSPLHF.

The chain employs TRBV5-6 and TRBJ2-7; D is unresolved. Looked up from germline, CDR1 is SGHDT and CDR2 is YYEEEE. Trimming took off 1 base at V and 3 bases at J, with 5 bases between the two ends. This CDR3 is built from 12 residues. In nucleotides, the CDR3 is TGTGCCAGCAGCTTGACTGGCTACGAGCAGTACTTC. It translates to CASSLTGYEQYF.

The chain combines TRBV5-1 with TRBJ1-2, with unresolved D. Germline values: CDR1 SGHRS, CDR2 YFSETQ. CDR3 length: 13 residues. V was clipped by 0 bases and J by 4 bases, with 7 bases between them. CDR3 residues: CASSLGGSYGYTF. CDR3 sequence (DNA): TGCGCCAGCAGCTTGGGCGGATCCTATGGCTACACCTTC.

The rearrangement joins TRBV20-1 to TRBJ2-7; D is perhaps TRBD1 (6 bases). Between the trimmed V and J ends, which lost 3 bases and 5 bases, there was a span of 8 bases. The CDR3 sequence is 11 residues long. The germline V gene has CDR1 DFQATT and CDR2 SNEGSKA (reference sequence). Here the CDR3 reads CSARTGHEQYF. The DNA for the CDR3 is TGCAGTGCTAGGACAGGACACGAGCAGTACTTC.

This chain connects TRBV28 to TRBJ1-5; D uncertain. This CDR3 is built from 15 residues. Germline assignment: CDR1 MDHEN and CDR2 SYDVKM. The V and J ends lost 4 bases and 0 bases respectively, with 10 bases between them. As DNA, the CDR3 is TGTGCCAGCAGTTCGAGGGTAGATAGCAATCAGCCCCAGCATTTT. It encodes CASSSRVDSNQPQHF. Full variable domain (missing parts from reference TRBV28 and TRBJ1-5): DVKVTQSSRYLVKRTGEKVFLECVQDMDHENMFWYRQDPGLGLRLIYFSYDVKMKEKGDIPEGYSVSREKKERFSLILESASTNQTSMYLCASSSRVDSNQPQHFGDGTRLSIL.